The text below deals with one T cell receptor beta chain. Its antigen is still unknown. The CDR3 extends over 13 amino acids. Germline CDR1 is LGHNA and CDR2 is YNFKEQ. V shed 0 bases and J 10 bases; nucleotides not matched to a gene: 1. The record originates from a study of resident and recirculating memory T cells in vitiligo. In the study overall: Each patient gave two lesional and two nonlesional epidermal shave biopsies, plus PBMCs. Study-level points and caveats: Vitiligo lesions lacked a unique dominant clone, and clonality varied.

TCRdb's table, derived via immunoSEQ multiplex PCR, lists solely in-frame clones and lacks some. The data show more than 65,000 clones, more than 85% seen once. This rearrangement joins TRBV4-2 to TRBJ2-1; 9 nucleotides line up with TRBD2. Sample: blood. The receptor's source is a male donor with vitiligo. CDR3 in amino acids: CASSQELAGEQFF. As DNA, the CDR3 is TGTGCCAGCAGCCAAGAGCTAGCGGGAGAGCAGTTCTTC.